One and the same sample provided the 9 T cell receptor beta chains below, sequenced in a study of cytomegalovirus exposure and HLA in healthy donors (dated by TCRdb to 2016 to 2017). The library was produced with the immunoSEQ multiplex PCR assay. For the multiplex PCR, a mixture combining 60 forward primers for TCR Vbeta segments and 13 reverse primers for TCR Jbeta segments was used. TCRdb's version of the immuneACCESS table is confined to in-frame rearrangements and falls short of the full clone set. An unresolved V gene accounts for under half of the shortfall where checked; the remainder is of unknown origin. The sample table contains roughly 80,000 clones; only one count was recorded for under 80% of them. Together, the top ten hold approximately 6.9% of the sample. Sequencing was done on a sample of PBMCs. The receptors here all came from a woman aged 45-60 years in good health and CMV-seropositive.

The V and J genes are TRBV11-3 and TRBJ2-1, with unresolved D. This CDR3 contains 15 residues. Trimming shortened V by 4 bases and J by 0 bases, and 10 bases separated the two germline ends. CDR1 is SGHNT and CDR2 is YENEEA in the germline V gene. The CDR3 DNA sequence: TGTGCCAGCAGCTCCTCCGCAGGCTCCTACAATGAGCAGTTCTTC. Its translation: CASSSSAGSYNEQFF.

This clone was counted between two and nine times. The V gene is TRBV7-8, the J gene TRBJ1-4, with D possibly being TRBD1 (5 bases). Trimming took 3 bases from V and 4 from J, leaving 9 bases between them. CDR1 and CDR2 (germline): SGHVS, FQNEAQ. The CDR3 contains 14 residues. The CDR3 sequence is CASSLGQFNEKLFF. The CDR3 coding sequence is TGTGCCAGCAGCTTGGGGCAGTTTAATGAAAAACTGTTTTTT.

This sequence joins TRBV15 and TRBJ1-4, with D perhaps TRBD1 (6 bases). V was shortened by 5 bases and J by 5 bases, with 12 bases between the two germline ends. CDR1 LNHNV and CDR2 YYDKDF come from the germline V gene (reference sequence). The CDR3 is 14 residues long. The CDR3 loop is CATSGRDRNEKLFF. CDR3 nucleotide sequence: TGTGCCACCAGCGGACGAGACAGGAATGAAAAACTGTTTTTT. The variable domain in full, with the rest retrieved from reference TRBV15 and TRBJ1-4, is DAMVIQNPRYQVTQFGKPVTLSCSQTLNHNVMYWYQQKSSQAPKLLFHYYDKDFNNEADTPDNFQSRRPNTSFCFLDIRSPGLGDTAMYLCATSGRDRNEKLFFGSGTQLSVL.

The gene calls are TRBV5-1 and TRBJ2-3; 9 bases are a match to TRBD1. This CDR3 comprises 17 residues. V trimming: 0 bases; J trimming: 0 bases; junction bases outside the gene matches: 5. The germline CDR1 and CDR2 sequences are SGHRS and YFSETQ. CDR3 DNA: TGCGCCAGCAGCTTGGATGGACAGGGGTCAAGCACAGATACGCAGTATTTT. Protein sequence: CASSLDGQGSSTDTQYF.

The J gene is TRBJ2-2, the V gene TRBV10-3; D might be TRBD1 (6 bases). Germline V gene lookup returns CDR1 ENHRY and CDR2 SYGVKD. The CDR3 totals 19 residues. The ends were cut back, 2 bases at V and 4 bases at J, with 23 bases in the middle. DNA of the CDR3: TGTGCCATCAGTGAGCCGACAGGTTCGGCTAAAGTAATCACCGGGGAGCTGTTTTTT. Amino acids: CAISEPTGSAKVITGELFF.

The chain employs TRBV6-1 and TRBJ1-4, with TRBD1 identical over 10 bases. Germline V gene data show CDR1 as MNHNS and CDR2 as SASEGT. Trimming cost V 7 bases and J 6 bases; bases outside gene matches: 5. This CDR3 has 14 residues. As DNA, the CDR3 is TGTGCCAGCAACGGACAGGGGGGTTATGAAAAACTGTTTTTT. Its protein product is CASNGQGGYEKLFF.

This chain joins TRBV19 and TRBJ1-1, with 9 bases that match TRBD1. J lost 6 bases, V lost 5 bases, and 13 bases had no gene match. Germline V gives CDR1 LNHDA, CDR2 SQIVND (reference sequence). The CDR3 is 16 amino acids. The CDR3 DNA follows: TGTGCCAGTAGTCGGGGCCCGGGACAGGGATTGTCTGAAGCTTTCTTT. Amino acid sequence: CASSRGPGQGLSEAFF.

The V and J genes are TRBV6-1 and TRBJ1-2; the match to TRBD1 covers 7 bases. The CDR3 runs to 18 residues. V dropped 3 bases and J dropped 1; count of bases not matched to a gene: 14. Germline V CDR1 and CDR2: MNHNS, SASEGT. CDR3 loop: CASSDARWTGGGNYGYTF. DNA of the CDR3: TGTGCCAGCAGTGATGCCCGGTGGACAGGAGGGGGTAACTATGGCTACACCTTC.

The chain joins TRBV28 to TRBJ2-7, with 7 nucleotides matching TRBD1. V lost 5 bases, J lost 7 bases, and 8 bases stayed unmatched. The CDR3 has 13 residues. The germline gives CDR1 MDHEN, CDR2 SYDVKM. This chain's CDR3 is CASSRDRVIEQYV. Here the CDR3 DNA reads TGTGCCAGCAGTCGAGACAGGGTTATAGAGCAGTACGTC.